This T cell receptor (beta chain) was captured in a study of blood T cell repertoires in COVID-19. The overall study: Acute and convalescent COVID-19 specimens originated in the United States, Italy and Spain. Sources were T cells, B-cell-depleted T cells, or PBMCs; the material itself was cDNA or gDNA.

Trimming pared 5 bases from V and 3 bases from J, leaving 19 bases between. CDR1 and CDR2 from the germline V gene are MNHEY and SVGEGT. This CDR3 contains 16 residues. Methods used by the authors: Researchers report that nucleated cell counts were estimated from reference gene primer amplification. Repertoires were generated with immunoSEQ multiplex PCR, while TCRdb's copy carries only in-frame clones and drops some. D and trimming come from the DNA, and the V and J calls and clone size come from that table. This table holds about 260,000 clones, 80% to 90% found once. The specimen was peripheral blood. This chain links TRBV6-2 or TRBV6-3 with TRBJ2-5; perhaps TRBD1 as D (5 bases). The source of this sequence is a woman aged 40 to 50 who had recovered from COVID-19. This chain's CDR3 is CASSPGKGYAEETQYF. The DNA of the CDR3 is TGTGCCAGCAGTCCCGGTAAGGGGTATGCCGAAGAGACCCAGTACTTC.